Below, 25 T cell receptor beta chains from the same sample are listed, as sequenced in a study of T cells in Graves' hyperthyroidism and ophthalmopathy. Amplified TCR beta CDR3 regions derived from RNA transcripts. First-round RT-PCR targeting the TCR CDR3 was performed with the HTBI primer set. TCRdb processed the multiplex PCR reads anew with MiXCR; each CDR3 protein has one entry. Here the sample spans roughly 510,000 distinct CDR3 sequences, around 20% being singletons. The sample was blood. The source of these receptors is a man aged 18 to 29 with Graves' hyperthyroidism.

The CDR3 DNA reads as TGCGCCAGCAGCAACCCGGGGGGCTACGAGCAGTACTTC. This encodes CASSNPGGYEQYF. V is TRBV5-1 and J is TRBJ2-7; TRBD2 matches 7 bases. Germline V gives CDR1 SGHRS, CDR2 YFSETQ. CDR3 size: 13 residues. J gave up 3 bases and V 4 bases, and 4 bases lay outside the gene matches.

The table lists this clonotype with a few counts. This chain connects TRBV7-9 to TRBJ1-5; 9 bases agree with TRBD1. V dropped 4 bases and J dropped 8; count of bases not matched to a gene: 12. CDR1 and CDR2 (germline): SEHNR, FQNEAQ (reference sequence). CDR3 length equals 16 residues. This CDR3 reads CASSSDPGTGLKPQHF. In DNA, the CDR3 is TGTGCCAGCAGCTCCGACCCCGGGACAGGGTTGAAGCCCCAGCATTTT.

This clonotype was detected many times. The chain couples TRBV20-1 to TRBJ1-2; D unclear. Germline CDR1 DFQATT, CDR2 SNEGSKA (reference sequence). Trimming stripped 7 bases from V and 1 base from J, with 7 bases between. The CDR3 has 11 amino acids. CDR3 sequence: CSGKINYGYTF. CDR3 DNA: TGCAGTGGCAAGATTAACTATGGCTACACCTTC.

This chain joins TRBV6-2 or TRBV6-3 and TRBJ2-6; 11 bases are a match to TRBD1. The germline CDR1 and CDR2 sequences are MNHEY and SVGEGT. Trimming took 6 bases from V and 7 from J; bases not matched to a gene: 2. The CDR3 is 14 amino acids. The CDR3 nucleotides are TGTGCCAGCAGGGACAGGGGGCGCGCCAACGTCCTGACTTTC. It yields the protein CASRDRGRANVLTF.

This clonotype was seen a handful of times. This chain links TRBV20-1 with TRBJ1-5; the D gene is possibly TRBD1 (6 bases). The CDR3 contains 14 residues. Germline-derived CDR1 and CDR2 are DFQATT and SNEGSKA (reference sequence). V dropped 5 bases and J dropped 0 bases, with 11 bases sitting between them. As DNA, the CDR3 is TGCAGTGCTCACGACAGGAATAGCAATCAGCCCCAGCATTTT. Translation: CSAHDRNSNQPQHF.

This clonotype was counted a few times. The DNA of the CDR3 is TGTGCCAGCAGTTTAGGGCTATTAAACATTCAGTACTTC. Protein: CASSLGLLNIQYF. This chain connects TRBV12-3 or TRBV12-4 to TRBJ2-4, with D hard to call. The CDR3 runs to 13 residues. V was clipped by 1 base and J by 6 bases, with 7 bases between them.

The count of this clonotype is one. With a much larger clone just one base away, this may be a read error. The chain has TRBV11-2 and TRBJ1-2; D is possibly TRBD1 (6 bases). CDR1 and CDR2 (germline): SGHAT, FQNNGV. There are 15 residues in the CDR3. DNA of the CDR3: TGTGCCAGCAGCACCGAGACAGGTCGTAGCTATGGCCACACCTTC. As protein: CASSTETGRSYGHTF.

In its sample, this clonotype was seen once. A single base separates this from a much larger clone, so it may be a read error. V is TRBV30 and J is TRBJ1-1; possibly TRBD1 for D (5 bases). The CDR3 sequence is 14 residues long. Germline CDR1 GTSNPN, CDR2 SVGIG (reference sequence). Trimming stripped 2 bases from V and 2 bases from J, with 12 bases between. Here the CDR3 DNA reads TGTGCCTGGAGTTACCGGGGCATTAACACTGAAGCTTTCTTT. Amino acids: CAWSYRGINTEAFF. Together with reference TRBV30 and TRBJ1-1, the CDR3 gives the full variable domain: SQTIHQWPATLVQPVGSPLSLECTVEGTSNPNLYWYRQAAGRGLQLLFYSVGIGQISSEVPQNLSASRPQDRQFILSSKKLLLSDSGFYLCAWSYRGINTEAFFGQGTRLTVV.

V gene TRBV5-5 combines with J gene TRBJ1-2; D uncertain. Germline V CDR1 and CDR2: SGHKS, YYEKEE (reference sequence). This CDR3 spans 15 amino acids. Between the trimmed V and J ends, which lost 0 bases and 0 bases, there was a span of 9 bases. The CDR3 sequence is CASSLDRIPNYGYTF. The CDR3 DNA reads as TGTGCCAGCAGCTTGGACAGAATCCCTAACTATGGCTACACCTTC.

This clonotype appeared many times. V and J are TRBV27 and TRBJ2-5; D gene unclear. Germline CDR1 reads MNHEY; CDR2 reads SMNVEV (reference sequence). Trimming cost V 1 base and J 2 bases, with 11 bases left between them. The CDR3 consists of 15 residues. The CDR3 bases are TGTGCCAGCAGTTTATTCGGACGGGCACAAGAGACCCAGTACTTC. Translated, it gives CASSLFGRAQETQYF.

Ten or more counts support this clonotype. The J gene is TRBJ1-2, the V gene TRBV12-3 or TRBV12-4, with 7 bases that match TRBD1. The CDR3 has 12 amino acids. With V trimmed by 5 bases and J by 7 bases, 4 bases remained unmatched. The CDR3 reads CASSRDSSGYTF. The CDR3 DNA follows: TGTGCCAGCAGTAGGGACAGCTCTGGCTACACCTTC.

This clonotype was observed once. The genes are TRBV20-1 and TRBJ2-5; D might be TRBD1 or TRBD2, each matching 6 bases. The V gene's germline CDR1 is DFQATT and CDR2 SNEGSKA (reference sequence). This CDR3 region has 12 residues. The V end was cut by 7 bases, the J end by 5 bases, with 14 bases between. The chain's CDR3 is CSVLGGGETQYF. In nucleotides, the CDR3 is TGCAGTGTTTTAGGAGGGGGGGAGACCCAGTACTTC.

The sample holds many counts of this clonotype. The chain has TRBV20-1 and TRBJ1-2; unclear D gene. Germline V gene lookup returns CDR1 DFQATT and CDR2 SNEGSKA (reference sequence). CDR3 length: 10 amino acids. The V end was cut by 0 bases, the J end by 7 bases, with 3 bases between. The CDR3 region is CSAREGGYTF. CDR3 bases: TGCAGTGCTAGAGAAGGTGGCTACACCTTC.

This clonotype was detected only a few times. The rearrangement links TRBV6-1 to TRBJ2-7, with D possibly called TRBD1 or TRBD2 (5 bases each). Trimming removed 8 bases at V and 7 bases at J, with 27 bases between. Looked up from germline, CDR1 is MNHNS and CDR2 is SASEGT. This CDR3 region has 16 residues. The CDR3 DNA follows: TGTGCCAGCGCCCCAGACTCCGGGACCCCGAACCGGGAGCAGTACTTC. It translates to CASAPDSGTPNREQYF.

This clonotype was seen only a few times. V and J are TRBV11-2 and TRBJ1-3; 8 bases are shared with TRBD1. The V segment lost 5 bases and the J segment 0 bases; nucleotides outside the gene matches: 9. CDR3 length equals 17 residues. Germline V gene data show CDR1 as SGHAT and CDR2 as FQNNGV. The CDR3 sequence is CASSKAGTGVSGNTIYF. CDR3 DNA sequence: TGTGCCAGCAGCAAAGCCGGGACAGGAGTCTCTGGAAACACCATATATTTT.

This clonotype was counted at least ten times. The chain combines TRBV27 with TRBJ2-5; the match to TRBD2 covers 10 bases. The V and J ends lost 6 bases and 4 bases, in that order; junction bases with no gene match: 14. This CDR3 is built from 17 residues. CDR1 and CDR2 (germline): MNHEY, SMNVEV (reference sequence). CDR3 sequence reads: CASSFTAPSGGRETQYF. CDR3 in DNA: TGTGCCAGCAGCTTTACGGCACCTAGCGGGGGCCGAGAGACCCAGTACTTC.

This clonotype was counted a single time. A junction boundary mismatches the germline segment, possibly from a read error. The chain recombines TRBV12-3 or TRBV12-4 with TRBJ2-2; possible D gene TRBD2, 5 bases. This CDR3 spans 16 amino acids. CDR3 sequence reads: CASRRRTELRTGELLF. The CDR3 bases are TGTGCCAGCAGGCGAAGGACGGAATTGAGGACCGGGGAGCTGCTTTTT.

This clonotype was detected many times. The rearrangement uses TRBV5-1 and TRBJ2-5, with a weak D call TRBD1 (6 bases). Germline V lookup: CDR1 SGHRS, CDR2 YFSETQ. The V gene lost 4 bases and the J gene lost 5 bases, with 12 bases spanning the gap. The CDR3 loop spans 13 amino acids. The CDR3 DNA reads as TGCGCCAGCAGCCTTACAGGGAGCGAGACCCAGTACTTC. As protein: CASSLTGSETQYF.

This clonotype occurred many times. This CDR3 reads CASSLGGTGVNTEAFF. CDR3 in DNA: TGTGCCAGCAGTTTAGGAGGGACAGGGGTGAACACTGAAGCTTTCTTT. This chain links TRBV12-3 or TRBV12-4 with TRBJ1-1; TRBD1 agrees at 10 bases. CDR3 size: 16 residues. Unmatched junction bases numbered 2, after V lost 1 base and J lost 0 bases.

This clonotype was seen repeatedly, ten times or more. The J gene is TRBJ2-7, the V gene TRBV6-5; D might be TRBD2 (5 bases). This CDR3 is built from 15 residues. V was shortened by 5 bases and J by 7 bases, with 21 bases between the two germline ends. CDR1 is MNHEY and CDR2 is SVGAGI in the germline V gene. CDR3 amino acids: CASSLDGERMREQYF. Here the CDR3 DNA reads TGTGCCAGCAGTCTCGATGGGGAGAGGATGAGGGAGCAGTACTTC.

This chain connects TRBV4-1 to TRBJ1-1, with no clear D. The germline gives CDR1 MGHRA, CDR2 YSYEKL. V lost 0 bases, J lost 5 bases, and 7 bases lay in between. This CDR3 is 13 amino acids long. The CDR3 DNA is TGCGCCAGCAGCCAAGATTTGCGAACTGAAGCTTTCTTT. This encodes CASSQDLRTEAFF.

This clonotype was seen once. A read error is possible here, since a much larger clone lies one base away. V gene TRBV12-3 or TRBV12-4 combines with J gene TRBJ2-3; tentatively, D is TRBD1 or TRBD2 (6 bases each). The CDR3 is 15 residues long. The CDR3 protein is CASSFREGGGDMQYF. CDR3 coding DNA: TGTGCCAGCAGTTTCAGGGAAGGGGGAGGAGATATGCAGTATTTT.

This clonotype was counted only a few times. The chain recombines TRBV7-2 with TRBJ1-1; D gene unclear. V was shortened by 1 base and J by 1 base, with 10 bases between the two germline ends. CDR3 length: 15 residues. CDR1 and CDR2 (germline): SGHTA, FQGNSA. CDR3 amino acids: CASSLDAFANTEAFF. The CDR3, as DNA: TGTGCCAGCAGCTTAGACGCATTTGCGAACACTGAAGCTTTCTTT. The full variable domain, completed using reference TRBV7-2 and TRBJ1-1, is GAGVSQSPSNKVTEKGKDVELRCDPISGHTALYWYRQSLGQGLEFLIYFQGNSAPDKSGLPSDRFSAERTGGSVSTLTIQRTQQEDSAVYLCASSLDAFANTEAFFGQGTRLTVV.

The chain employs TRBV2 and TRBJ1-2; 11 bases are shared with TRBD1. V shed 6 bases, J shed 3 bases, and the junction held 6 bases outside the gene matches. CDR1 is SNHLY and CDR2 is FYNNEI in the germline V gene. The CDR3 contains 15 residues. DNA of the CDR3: TGTGCCAGCAGGAAGGGACAGGGGGATTACTATGGCTACACCTTC. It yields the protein CASRKGQGDYYGYTF.

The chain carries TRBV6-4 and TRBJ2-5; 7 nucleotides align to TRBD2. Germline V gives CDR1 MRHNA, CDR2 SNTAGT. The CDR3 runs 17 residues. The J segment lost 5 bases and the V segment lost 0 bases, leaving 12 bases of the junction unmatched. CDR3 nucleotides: TGTGCCAGCAGTGACTCCTTTACGGGACTAACAACGGAGACCCAGTACTTC. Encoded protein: CASSDSFTGLTTETQYF.